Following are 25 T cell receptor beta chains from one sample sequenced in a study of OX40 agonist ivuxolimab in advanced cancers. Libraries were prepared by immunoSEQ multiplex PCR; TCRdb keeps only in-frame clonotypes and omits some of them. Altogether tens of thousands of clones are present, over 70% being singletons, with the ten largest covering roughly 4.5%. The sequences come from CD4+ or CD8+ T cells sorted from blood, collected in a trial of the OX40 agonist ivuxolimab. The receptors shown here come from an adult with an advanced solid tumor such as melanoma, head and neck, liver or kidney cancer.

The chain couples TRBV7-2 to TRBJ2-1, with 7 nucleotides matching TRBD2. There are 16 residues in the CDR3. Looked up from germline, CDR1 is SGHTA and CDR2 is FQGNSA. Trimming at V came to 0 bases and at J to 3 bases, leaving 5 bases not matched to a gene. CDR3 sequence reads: CASSLAPGLLYNEQFF. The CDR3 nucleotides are TGTGCCAGCAGCTTAGCACCGGGACTACTCTACAATGAGCAGTTCTTC.

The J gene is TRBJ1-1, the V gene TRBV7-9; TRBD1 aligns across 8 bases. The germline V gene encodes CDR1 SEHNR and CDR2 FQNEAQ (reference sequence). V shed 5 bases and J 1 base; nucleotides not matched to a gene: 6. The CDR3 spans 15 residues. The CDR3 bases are TGTGCCAGCAGCCCCCAGACAGGGGCGAACACTGAAGCTTTCTTT. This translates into CASSPQTGANTEAFF.

The CDR3 spells CASSLDSAGGGNDEQYF. The CDR3 DNA sequence: TGCGCCAGCAGCTTGGACTCCGCGGGGGGCGGGAACGACGAGCAGTACTTC. The chain uses TRBV5-1 and TRBJ2-7; TRBD2 matches at 8 bases. The length of the CDR3 is 17 residues. Germline values: CDR1 SGHRS, CDR2 YFSETQ. After removal of 0 bases from V and 5 bases from J, the junction contained 13 bases not matched to a gene.

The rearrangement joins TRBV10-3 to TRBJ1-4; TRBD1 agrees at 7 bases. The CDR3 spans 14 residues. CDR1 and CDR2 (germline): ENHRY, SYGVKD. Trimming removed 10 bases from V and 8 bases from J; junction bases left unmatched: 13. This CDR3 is CATNGRGDKEKLFF. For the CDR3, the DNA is TGTGCCACGAACGGCAGGGGGGACAAAGAAAAACTGTTTTTT.

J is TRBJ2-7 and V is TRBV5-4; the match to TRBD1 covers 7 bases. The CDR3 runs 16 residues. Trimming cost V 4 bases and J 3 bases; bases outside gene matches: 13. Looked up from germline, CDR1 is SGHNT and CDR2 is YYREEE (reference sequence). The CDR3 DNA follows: TGTGCCAGCAGCCCGGACCCGGGACAGCTAAGCTACGAGCAGTACTTC. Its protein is CASSPDPGQLSYEQYF.

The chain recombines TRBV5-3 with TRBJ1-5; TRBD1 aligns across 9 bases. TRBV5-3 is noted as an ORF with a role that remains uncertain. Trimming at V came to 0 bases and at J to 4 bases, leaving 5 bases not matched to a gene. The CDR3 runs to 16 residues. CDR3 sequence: CARSLADRGLNQPQHF. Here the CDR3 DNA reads TGTGCCAGAAGCTTGGCGGACAGGGGACTGAATCAGCCCCAGCATTTT.

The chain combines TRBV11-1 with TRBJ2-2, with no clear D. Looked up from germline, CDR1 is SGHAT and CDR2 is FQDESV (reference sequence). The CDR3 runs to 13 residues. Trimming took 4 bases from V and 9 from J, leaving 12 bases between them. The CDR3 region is CASSSPPSRELFF. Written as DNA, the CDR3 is TGTGCCAGCAGCTCCCCGCCTTCGCGGGAGCTGTTTTTT.

The CDR3 DNA sequence: TGTGCCAGCAGCTCCCGGGACGGAGACAATGAGCAGTTCTTC. Its translation is CASSSRDGDNEQFF. V gene TRBV5-4 combines with J gene TRBJ2-1; perhaps D is TRBD1 or TRBD2 (5 bases each). Trimming pared 3 bases from V and 5 bases from J, leaving 12 bases between. Looked up from germline, CDR1 is SGHNT and CDR2 is YYREEE (reference sequence). The CDR3 is 14 residues long.

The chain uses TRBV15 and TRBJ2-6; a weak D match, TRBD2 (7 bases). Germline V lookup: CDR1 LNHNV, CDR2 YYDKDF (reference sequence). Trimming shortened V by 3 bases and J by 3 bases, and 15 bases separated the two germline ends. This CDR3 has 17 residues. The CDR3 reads CATSRERGGSGANVLTF. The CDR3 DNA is TGTGCCACCAGCAGGGAGAGGGGGGGCAGTGGGGCCAACGTCCTGACTTTC.

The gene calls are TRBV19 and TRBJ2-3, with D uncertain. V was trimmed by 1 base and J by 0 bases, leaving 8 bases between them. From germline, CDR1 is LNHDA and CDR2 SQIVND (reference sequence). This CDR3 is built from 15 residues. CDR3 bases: TGTGCCAGTAGTATAGGGTTTTTTAGCACAGATACGCAGTATTTT. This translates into CASSIGFFSTDTQYF.

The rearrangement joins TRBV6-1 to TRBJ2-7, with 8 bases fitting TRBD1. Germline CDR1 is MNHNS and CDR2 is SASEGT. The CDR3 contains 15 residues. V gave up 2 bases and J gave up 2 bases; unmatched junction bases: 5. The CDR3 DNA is TGTGCCAGCAGTGAAAAAATGGGACAGGCCTACGAGCAGTACTTC. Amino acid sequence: CASSEKMGQAYEQYF.

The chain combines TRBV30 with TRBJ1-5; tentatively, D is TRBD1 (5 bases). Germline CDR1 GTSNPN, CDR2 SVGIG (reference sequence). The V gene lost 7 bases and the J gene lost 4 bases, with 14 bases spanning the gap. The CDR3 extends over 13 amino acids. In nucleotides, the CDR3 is TGTGCCTACCGGGCCAGGGAAAATCAGCCCCAGCATTTT. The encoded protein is CAYRARENQPQHF.

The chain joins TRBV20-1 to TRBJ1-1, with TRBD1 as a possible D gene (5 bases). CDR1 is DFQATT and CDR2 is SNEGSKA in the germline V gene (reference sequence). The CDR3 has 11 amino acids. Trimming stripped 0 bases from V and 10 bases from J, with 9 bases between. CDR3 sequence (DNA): TGCAGTGCTAGAGACAGGGAGGGAGCTTTCTTT. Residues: CSARDREGAFF.

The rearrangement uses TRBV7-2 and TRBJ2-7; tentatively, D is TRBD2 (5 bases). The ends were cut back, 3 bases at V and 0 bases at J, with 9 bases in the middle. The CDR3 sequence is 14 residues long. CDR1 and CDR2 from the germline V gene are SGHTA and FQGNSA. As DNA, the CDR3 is TGTGCCAGCAGCTTCGAGCGGTTCTCCTACGAGCAGTACTTC. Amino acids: CASSFERFSYEQYF.

The CDR3 sequence: CASSLVADGSGNTIYF. The CDR3 DNA reads as TGTGCCAGCAGCTTAGTAGCAGATGGCTCTGGAAACACCATATATTTT. This chain links TRBV7-2 with TRBJ1-3; D gene uncertain. This CDR3 is built from 16 residues. Germline-derived CDR1 and CDR2 are SGHTA and FQGNSA. The V end was cut by 1 base, the J end by 0 bases, with 10 bases between.

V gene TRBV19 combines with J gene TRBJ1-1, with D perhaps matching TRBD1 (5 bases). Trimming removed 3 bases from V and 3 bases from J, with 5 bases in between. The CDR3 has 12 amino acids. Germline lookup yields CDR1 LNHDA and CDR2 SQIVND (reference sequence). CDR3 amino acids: CASSIRDTEAFF. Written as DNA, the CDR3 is TGTGCCAGTAGTATCAGGGACACTGAAGCTTTCTTT.

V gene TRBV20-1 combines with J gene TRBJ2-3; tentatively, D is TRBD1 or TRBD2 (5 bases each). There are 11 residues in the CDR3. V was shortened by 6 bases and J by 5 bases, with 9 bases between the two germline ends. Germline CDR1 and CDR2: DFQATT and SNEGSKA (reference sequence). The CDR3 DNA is TGCAGTGCCCAGAGGGGAGATACGCAGTATTTT. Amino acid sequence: CSAQRGDTQYF.

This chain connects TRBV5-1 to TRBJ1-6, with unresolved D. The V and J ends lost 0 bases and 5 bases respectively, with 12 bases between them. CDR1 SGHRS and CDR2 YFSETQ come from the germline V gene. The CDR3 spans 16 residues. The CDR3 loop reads CASSLEAVQNNSPLHF. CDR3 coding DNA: TGCGCCAGCAGCTTGGAGGCGGTACAAAATAATTCACCCCTCCACTTT.

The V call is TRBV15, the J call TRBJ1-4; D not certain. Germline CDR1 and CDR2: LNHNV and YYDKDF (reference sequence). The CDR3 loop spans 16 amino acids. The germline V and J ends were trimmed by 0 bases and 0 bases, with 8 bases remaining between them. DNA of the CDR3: TGTGCCACCAGCAGAGATAAAACAGCAACTAATGAAAAACTGTTTTTT. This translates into CATSRDKTATNEKLFF. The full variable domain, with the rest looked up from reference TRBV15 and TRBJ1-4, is DAMVIQNPRYQVTQFGKPVTLSCSQTLNHNVMYWYQQKSSQAPKLLFHYYDKDFNNEADTPDNFQSRRPNTSFCFLDIRSPGLGDTAMYLCATSRDKTATNEKLFFGSGTQLSVL.

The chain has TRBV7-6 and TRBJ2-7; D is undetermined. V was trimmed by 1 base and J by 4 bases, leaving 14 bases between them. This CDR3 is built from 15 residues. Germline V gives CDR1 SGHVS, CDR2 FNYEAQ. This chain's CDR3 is CASSLGFGSTYEQYF. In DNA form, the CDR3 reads TGTGCCAGCAGCTTAGGTTTTGGCTCAACTTACGAGCAGTACTTC. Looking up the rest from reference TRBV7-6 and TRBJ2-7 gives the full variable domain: GAGVSQSPRYKVTKRGQDVALRCDPISGHVSLYWYRQALGQGPEFLTYFNYEAQQDKSGLPNDRFSAERPEGSISTLTIQRTEQRDSAMYRCASSLGFGSTYEQYFGPGTRLTVT.

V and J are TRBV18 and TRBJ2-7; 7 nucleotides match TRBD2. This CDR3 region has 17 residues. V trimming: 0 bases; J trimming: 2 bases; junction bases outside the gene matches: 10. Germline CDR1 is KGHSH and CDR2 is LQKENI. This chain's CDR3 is CASSPPKITSAAYEQYF. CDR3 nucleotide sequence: TGTGCCAGCTCACCACCGAAAATCACTAGCGCGGCCTACGAGCAGTACTTC.

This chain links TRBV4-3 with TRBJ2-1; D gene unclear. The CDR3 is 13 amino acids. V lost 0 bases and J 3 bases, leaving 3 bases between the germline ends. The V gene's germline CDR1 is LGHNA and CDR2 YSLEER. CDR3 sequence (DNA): TGCGCCAGCAGCCAAGACGGCTACAATGAGCAGTTCTTC. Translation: CASSQDGYNEQFF.

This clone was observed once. CDR3 bases: TGTGCCATCGGACAATATAATTCACCCCTCCACTTT. This sequence encodes CAIGQYNSPLHF. The chain employs TRBV6-1 and TRBJ1-6, with D maybe TRBD1 (5 bases). Trimming removed 10 bases from V and 4 bases from J, with 8 bases in between. The CDR3 loop spans 12 amino acids. CDR1 is MNHNS and CDR2 is SASEGT in the germline V gene.

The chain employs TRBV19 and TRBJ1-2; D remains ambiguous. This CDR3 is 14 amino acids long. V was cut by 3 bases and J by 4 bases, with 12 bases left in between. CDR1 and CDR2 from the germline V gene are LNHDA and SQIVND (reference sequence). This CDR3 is CASSISARGYGYTF. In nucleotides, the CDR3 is TGTGCCAGTAGTATTTCGGCCCGCGGCTATGGCTACACCTTC.

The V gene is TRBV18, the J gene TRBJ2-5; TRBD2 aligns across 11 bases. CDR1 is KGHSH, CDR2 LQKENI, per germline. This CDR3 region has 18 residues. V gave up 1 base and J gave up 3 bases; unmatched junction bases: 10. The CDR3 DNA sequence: TGTGCCAGCTCACCACGCGTAGCGGGAGGGCCGAGTGAAGAGACCCAGTACTTC. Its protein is CASSPRVAGGPSEETQYF. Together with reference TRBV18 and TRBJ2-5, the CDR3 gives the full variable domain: NAGVMQNPRHLVRRRGQEARLRCSPMKGHSHVYWYRQLPEEGLKFMVYLQKENIIDESGMPKERFSAEFPKEGPSILRIQQVVRGDSAAYFCASSPRVAGGPSEETQYFGPGTRLLVL.